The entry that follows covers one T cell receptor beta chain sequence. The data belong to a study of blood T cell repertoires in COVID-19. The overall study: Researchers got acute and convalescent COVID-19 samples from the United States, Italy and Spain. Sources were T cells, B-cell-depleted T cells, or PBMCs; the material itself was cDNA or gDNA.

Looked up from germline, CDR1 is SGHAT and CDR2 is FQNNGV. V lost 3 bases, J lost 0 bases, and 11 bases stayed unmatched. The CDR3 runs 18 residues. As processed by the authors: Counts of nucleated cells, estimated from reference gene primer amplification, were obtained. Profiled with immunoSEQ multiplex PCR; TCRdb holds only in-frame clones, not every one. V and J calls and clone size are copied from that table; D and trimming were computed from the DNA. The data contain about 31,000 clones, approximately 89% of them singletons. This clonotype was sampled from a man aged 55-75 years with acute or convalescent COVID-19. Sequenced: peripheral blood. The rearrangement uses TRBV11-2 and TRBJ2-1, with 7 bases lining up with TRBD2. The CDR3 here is CASSLRTSEARSYNEQFF. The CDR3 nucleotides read TGTGCCAGCAGCTTGCGGACTAGTGAAGCTCGCTCCTACAATGAGCAGTTCTTC.